The rows below give T cell receptor beta chains drawn from one sample of a study of blood T cell repertoires in COVID-19. Assay used: immunoSEQ multiplex PCR; TCRdb lists only in-frame clones, some missing. The sample consists of about 130,000 clones, roughly 79% of them appearing once. Sequenced material: peripheral blood. The receptors shown here come from a human donor in a cohort sampled during active COVID-19. Each CDR3 is given with its conserved first and last residue. D genes are given only for firm matches. Part of the rows lack a size; the others show once, few, many or a class for expanded clones.

J gene	clone size	D gene	V gene	CDR3 protein	CDR3 DNA
TRBJ2-7	-	-	TRBV13	CASSLEASVSYEQYF	TGTGCCAGCAGCTTAGAGGCTAGCGTCTCCTACGAGCAGTACTTC
TRBJ1-1	-	-	TRBV12-3/TRBV12-4	CASSLRQNTEAFF	TGTGCCAGCAGTTTAAGACAGAACACTGAAGCTTTCTTT
TRBJ1-1	once	-	TRBV2	CASSPVLRVDEAFF	TGTGCCAGCAGCCCCGTTTTGAGGGTCGATGAAGCTTTCTTT
TRBJ2-7	-	TRBD1	TRBV5-1	CASSPSGQGGNEQYF	TGCGCCAGCAGCCCCTCAGGACAGGGGGGGAACGAGCAGTACTTC
TRBJ1-1	-	TRBD1	TRBV7-3	CASSFDRAEAFF	TGTGCCAGCAGCTTTGACAGGGCTGAAGCTTTCTTT
TRBJ1-5	-	-	TRBV18	CASSPGGGGNQPQHF	TGTGCCAGCTCACCAGGGGGAGGTGGCAATCAGCCCCAGCATTTT
TRBJ1-2	-	TRBD1	TRBV5-1	CASSSGDRVGYGYTF	TGCGCCAGCAGCTCCGGGGACAGGGTAGGGTATGGCTACACCTTC
TRBJ2-2	-	-	TRBV30	CAWSVLNTGELFF	TGTGCCTGGAGTGTTCTCAACACCGGGGAGCTGTTTTTT
TRBJ2-3	-	-	TRBV7-9	CASSRQYDTDTQYF	TGTGCCAGCAGCCGACAGTACGACACAGATACGCAGTATTTT
TRBJ2-3	-	TRBD1	TRBV7-9	CASTKTGYGSTDTQYF	TGTGCCAGCACCAAGACAGGGTATGGGTCCACAGATACGCAGTATTTT
TRBJ2-1	-	-	TRBV28	CASSTGYEQFF	TGTGCCAGCAGCACAGGGTACGAGCAGTTCTTC
TRBJ2-2	-	-	TRBV11-1	CASSYDSAAGELFF	TGTGCCAGCAGCTACGACTCCGCCGCGGGGGAGCTGTTTTTT
TRBJ1-2	-	TRBD1	TRBV5-4	CASSLQGDGYGYTF	TGTGCCAGCAGCTTGCAGGGGGACGGCTATGGCTACACCTTC
TRBJ1-1	-	-	TRBV5-1	CASSSSVLPSEAFF	TGCGCCAGCAGCTCGTCGGTGCTCCCGTCCGAAGCTTTCTTT
TRBJ2-1	-	TRBD2	TRBV7-3	CASSLSGGLNEQFF	TGTGCCAGCAGCTTAAGCGGGGGGCTAAATGAGCAGTTCTTC
TRBJ2-3	once	TRBD1	TRBV11-2	CASSRTGGRMGVTDTQYF	TGTGCCAGCAGTCGTACAGGGGGCCGGATGGGTGTCACAGATACGCAGTATTTT
TRBJ1-1	-	TRBD1	TRBV27	CASSLLDRANDAFF	TGTGCCAGCAGTTTATTGGACAGGGCGAATGACGCTTTCTTT
TRBJ1-4	-	-	TRBV30	CAWALEGNEKLFF	TGTGCCTGGGCCCTAGAGGGTAATGAAAAACTGTTTTTT
TRBJ1-6	-	-	TRBV3-1/TRBV3-2	CASSQRGHHNSPLHF	TGTGCCAGCAGCCAAAGAGGACATCATAATTCACCCCTCCACTTT
TRBJ1-4	few	TRBD1	TRBV7-9	CASSPDPTGGNEKLFF	TGTGCCAGCAGCCCCGACCCGACAGGGGGCAATGAAAAACTGTTTTTT
TRBJ1-1	few	TRBD1	TRBV28	CASSSPGGEGTEAFF	TGTGCCAGCAGTAGCCCAGGGGGCGAGGGCACTGAAGCTTTCTTT
TRBJ2-3	-	TRBD2	TRBV11-3	CASSSGLAGGADTQYF	TGTGCCAGCAGCTCGGGACTAGCGGGGGGGGCAGATACGCAGTATTTT
TRBJ2-1	-	-	TRBV29-1	CSGGLNEQFF	TGCAGCGGAGGATTGAATGAGCAGTTCTTC
TRBJ1-1	-	-	TRBV7-9	CASSFDSLEAFF	TGTGCCAGCAGCTTTGACAGCCTTGAAGCTTTCTTT
TRBJ2-3	-	TRBD1	TRBV7-6	CASSLGTGGALDTQYF	TGTGCCAGCAGCTTAGGGACAGGGGGCGCATTAGATACGCAGTATTTT
TRBJ2-3	few	-	TRBV18	CASSPSTDTQYF	TGTGCCAGCTCCCCTAGCACAGATACGCAGTATTTT
TRBJ2-2	-	TRBD1	TRBV11-3	CASSQQGLGELFF	TGTGCCAGCAGCCAACAGGGGTTGGGGGAGCTGTTTTTT
TRBJ2-1	-	TRBD2	TRBV4-1	CASSQVSGGYNEQFF	TGCGCCAGCAGCCAAGTTAGCGGGGGCTACAATGAGCAGTTCTTC
TRBJ2-1	-	-	TRBV7-3	CASSPVGLANEQFF	TGTGCCAGCAGCCCCGTAGGGCTAGCCAATGAGCAGTTCTTC
TRBJ1-2	-	TRBD1	TRBV9	CARIRDRSDGAYGYTF	TGTGCCAGAATTCGGGACAGGTCTGATGGAGCATATGGCTACACCTTC
TRBJ1-5	many	-	TRBV19	CASSMRDTNQPQHF	TGTGCCAGTAGTATGAGGGACACCAATCAGCCCCAGCATTTT
TRBJ2-1	-	-	TRBV6-4	CASSELARGNEQFF	TGTGCCAGCAGTGAATTAGCCAGAGGGAATGAGCAGTTCTTC
TRBJ1-2	-	-	TRBV11-2	CASSFARTRGYTF	TGTGCCAGCAGTTTCGCCCGGACAAGAGGCTACACCTTC
TRBJ2-3	-	-	TRBV5-1	CASSLTPSEGMQYF	TGCGCCAGCAGCTTGACCCCTAGCGAAGGGATGCAGTATTTT
TRBJ2-7	-	TRBD1	TRBV2	CASSYRDSFYEQYF	TGTGCCAGCAGCTACCGGGACAGTTTTTACGAGCAGTACTTC
TRBJ1-2	many	-	TRBV6-4	CASSDPGQLSDGYTF	TGTGCCAGCAGTGACCCCGGACAGTTGAGCGATGGCTACACCTTC